The 15 T cell receptor beta chains below come from one sample, sequenced in a study of neoadjuvant anti-PD-1 for oral cavity cancer. Profiling relied on immunoSEQ multiplex PCR, and the TCRdb table lists in-frame clones only, not all of them. The sample contains over 11,000 clones, 73% of which appear only once. Regarding time point: after neoadjuvant nivolumab, at surgical resection. The sample in question was PBMCs, obtained after nivolumab (anti-PD-1) treatment. Receptors originate from a person between 35 and 79 years old with oral cavity squamous cell carcinoma.

V gene TRBV9 combines with J gene TRBJ1-2; D is undetermined. The CDR3 runs to 14 residues. V shed 4 bases and J shed 4 bases, with 14 bases lying between them. CDR1 is SGDLS, CDR2 YYNGEE, per germline. The CDR3 DNA reads TGTGCCAGCAGCCTCGATGGACCCAGCTATGGCTACACCTTC. This translates into CASSLDGPSYGYTF. Based on the CDR3 plus reference TRBV9 and TRBJ1-2, the full variable domain is DSGVTQTPKHLITATGQRVTLRCSPRSGDLSVYWYQQSLDQGLQFLIQYYNGEERAKGNILERFSAQQFPDLHSELNLSSLELGDSALYFCASSLDGPSYGYTFGSGTRLTVV.

The rearrangement uses TRBV6-5 and TRBJ2-2; 8 bases map to TRBD2. Germline CDR1 reads MNHEY; CDR2 reads SVGAGI. V was pared by 2 bases and J by 5 bases, with 4 bases of the junction left unmatched. The CDR3 consists of 15 residues. The CDR3 DNA is TGTGCCAGCAGTTACGGGACTAGTGGTACCGGGGAGCTGTTTTTT. The encoded protein is CASSYGTSGTGELFF.

This rearrangement joins TRBV6-5 to TRBJ1-1; no firm D call. Germline CDR1 is MNHEY and CDR2 is SVGAGI. V shed 4 bases and J shed 4 bases, with 10 bases lying between them. CDR3 length: 13 residues. The chain's CDR3 is CASSFSKVTEAFF. CDR3 nucleotides: TGTGCCAGCAGTTTTTCAAAGGTCACTGAAGCTTTCTTT.

The chain uses TRBV6-6 and TRBJ2-2, with a tentative D call TRBD1 (5 bases). CDR1 is MNHNY and CDR2 is SVGAGI in the germline V gene (reference sequence). This CDR3 is 15 amino acids long. The V gene lost 5 bases and the J gene lost 5 bases, with 15 bases spanning the gap. CDR3 sequence reads: CASSQTGAWTGELFF. As DNA, the CDR3 is TGTGCCAGCAGTCAGACTGGGGCGTGGACCGGGGAGCTGTTTTTT.

The V and J genes are TRBV7-2 and TRBJ2-7; 7 bases agree with TRBD1. This CDR3 spans 15 amino acids. Per germline, CDR1 SGHTA and CDR2 FQGNSA. Trimming removed 2 bases from V and 6 bases from J; junction bases left unmatched: 10. CDR3 region: CASSLRGTASPEQYF. The DNA of the CDR3 is TGTGCCAGCAGCTTACGTGGGACAGCATCCCCCGAGCAGTACTTC. Full variable domain (missing parts from reference TRBV7-2 and TRBJ2-7): GAGVSQSPSNKVTEKGKDVELRCDPISGHTALYWYRQSLGQGLEFLIYFQGNSAPDKSGLPSDRFSAERTGGSVSTLTIQRTQQEDSAVYLCASSLRGTASPEQYFGPGTRLTVT.

CDR3 in amino acids: CASNGQGINQPQHF. The CDR3 DNA is TGTGCCAGCAATGGACAGGGCATCAATCAGCCCCAGCATTTT. The rearrangement links TRBV2 to TRBJ1-5, with TRBD1 identical over 8 bases. Germline V gene data show CDR1 as SNHLY and CDR2 as FYNNEI. Trimming took 7 bases from V and 3 from J; bases not matched to a gene: 5. CDR3 length: 14 residues.

This CDR3 is CAWSVFETGFGYTF. Written as DNA, the CDR3 is TGTGCCTGGAGTGTATTCGAGACAGGGTTTGGCTACACCTTC. The chain combines TRBV30 with TRBJ1-2; 7 bases fit TRBD1. V trimming: 0 bases; J trimming: 7 bases; junction bases outside the gene matches: 8. Looked up from germline, CDR1 is GTSNPN and CDR2 is SVGIG (reference sequence). The CDR3 sequence is 14 residues long.

V and J are TRBV19 and TRBJ2-1, with 11 bases lining up with TRBD2. Germline-derived CDR1 and CDR2 are LNHDA and SQIVND (reference sequence). The CDR3 length is 15 residues. V dropped 5 bases and J dropped 7; count of bases not matched to a gene: 7. CDR3 protein: CASSSTSGSMNEQFF. CDR3 DNA: TGTGCCAGTAGTTCCACTAGCGGGAGTATGAATGAGCAGTTCTTC. Complete variable domain (other parts from reference TRBV19 and TRBJ2-1): DGGITQSPKYLFRKEGQNVTLSCEQNLNHDAMYWYRQDPGQGLRLIYYSQIVNDFQKGDIAEGYSVSREKKESFPLTVTSAQKNPTAFYLCASSSTSGSMNEQFFGPGTRLTVL.

The chain has TRBV15 and TRBJ2-5, with 8 bases identical to TRBD2. Germline V lookup: CDR1 LNHNV, CDR2 YYDKDF (reference sequence). This CDR3 is built from 17 residues. V trimming: 0 bases; J trimming: 1 base; junction bases outside the gene matches: 7. CDR3 sequence reads: CATSRDRAGVLQETQYF. Written as DNA, the CDR3 is TGTGCCACCAGCAGAGATCGAGCGGGAGTGCTCCAAGAGACCCAGTACTTC.

This clone has a handful of counts. The CDR3 loop reads CASSSGAGGQNEQFF. The CDR3 coding sequence is TGTGCCAGCAGCTCGGGAGCGGGAGGGCAGAATGAGCAGTTCTTC. This rearrangement joins TRBV9 to TRBJ2-1; 10 bases map to TRBD2. CDR3 length equals 15 residues. Looked up from germline, CDR1 is SGDLS and CDR2 is YYNGEE. V was pared by 4 bases and J by 7 bases, with 8 bases of the junction left unmatched.

This chain uses TRBV2 with TRBJ1-1; D call uncertain. V gave up 10 bases and J gave up 1 base, with 10 bases separating them. Germline V CDR1 and CDR2: SNHLY, FYNNEI. The CDR3 length is 12 residues. The CDR3 DNA reads TGTGCCACCACTCGACAGAACACTGAAGCTTTCTTT. It is translated as CATTRQNTEAFF. Full variable domain (remainder filled in from reference TRBV2 and TRBJ1-1): EPEVTQTPSHQVTQMGQEVILRCVPISNHLYFYWYRQILGQKVEFLVSFYNNEISEKSEIFDDQFSVERPDGSNFTLKIRSTKLEDSAMYFCATTRQNTEAFFGQGTRLTVV.

The gene calls are TRBV27 and TRBJ2-7, with no clear D. This CDR3 is built from 15 residues. Germline values: CDR1 MNHEY, CDR2 SMNVEV (reference sequence). V dropped 3 bases and J dropped 1 base, with 13 bases sitting between them. The CDR3: CASSLQGGFSYEQYF. The CDR3 bases are TGTGCCAGCAGTTTGCAAGGCGGTTTTTCCTACGAGCAGTACTTC.

The chain joins TRBV10-2 to TRBJ2-1, with 8 bases identical to TRBD2. J gave up 4 bases and V 2 bases, and 7 bases lay outside the gene matches. The germline CDR1 and CDR2 sequences are WSHSY and SAAADI. The CDR3 length is 16 residues. This CDR3 reads CASSEGSGIKYNEQFF. For the CDR3, the DNA is TGCGCCAGCAGTGAGGGTAGCGGGATTAAGTACAATGAGCAGTTCTTC.

J is TRBJ2-1 and V is TRBV7-9; D gene unclear. The CDR3 extends over 14 amino acids. Germline CDR1 SEHNR, CDR2 FQNEAQ (reference sequence). The germline V and J ends were trimmed by 4 bases and 5 bases, with 12 bases remaining between them. The CDR3 here is CASSSGPSHNEQFF. In nucleotides, the CDR3 is TGTGCCAGCAGCTCGGGCCCCTCTCACAATGAGCAGTTCTTC.

This chain joins TRBV2 and TRBJ2-2; D may match TRBD1 or TRBD2 (5 bases each). The CDR3 totals 14 residues. V was pared by 5 bases and J by 6 bases, with 13 bases between. Germline-derived CDR1 and CDR2 are SNHLY and FYNNEI. The CDR3 protein is CASSILGTAGELFF. DNA for the CDR3: TGTGCCAGCAGTATACTCGGGACGGCCGGGGAGCTGTTTTTT.